The clone carrying this T cell receptor (beta chain) turned up a few times. What it binds is not known. This record belongs to a study of neurological immune-mediated disorders. Study-wide results and caveats: Expanded clones shared no identical CDR3 amino acid sequences across subjects, which suggested private TCR-beta repertoires in all groups.

The unsorted libraries originated from 2 million PBMCs kept at -80 C. Over 170 million TCR-beta sequences (from 15-18 subjects) were yielded by each sequencing run. TCRdb reprocessed the 5' RACE reads via MiXCR and lists one record per CDR3 protein. The sample has 45,000 to 70,000 distinct CDR3 sequences, about 4% seen once. The sample comprised PBMCs. The TCR sequence derives from a man aged 50-60 years with multiple sclerosis.

Written as DNA, the CDR3 is TGTGCCAGCAGCGACCGGGACAGGGCGCAAGAGACCCAGTACTTC. This codes for CASSDRDRAQETQYF. This chain uses TRBV11-3 with TRBJ2-5, with TRBD1 matching over 9 bases. Germline-derived CDR1 and CDR2 are SGHNT and YENEEA. Germline trimming cut 5 bases from V and 2 bases from J; bases unmatched to any gene: 6. The CDR3 has 15 residues.